The 31 T cell receptor beta chains in this list originate from one sample, sequenced in a study of blood T cells in healthy people across ages. Next came a second PCR, run for about 7 to 12 cycles, which used a sample-barcoded 5' primer along with a J-beta primer mix. TCRdb independently ran MiXCR on the 5' RACE reads; one entry per CDR3 protein. The sample records fewer than 2,000,000 distinct CDR3 sequences, roughly 32% being singletons. The sample was blood. Every receptor here comes from a young woman in good health.

With regard to this clonotype: An end of the junction differs from the germline gene, which may be a read error. V usage is TRBV18 and J usage is TRBJ2-6; no reliable D call. The CDR3 has 17 amino acids. Germline V CDR1 and CDR2: KGHSH, LQKENI. CDR3 sequence (DNA): TGTGCCAGCTCACCTTACTCCGACAACTCTGGGACCAACGTCCTGACTTTC. As protein: CASSPYSDNSGTNVLTF.

This chain connects TRBV4-2 to TRBJ2-7, with D uncertain. The V and J ends lost 2 bases and 1 base respectively, with 9 bases between them. The CDR3 is made up of 14 amino acids. From germline, CDR1 is LGHNA and CDR2 YNFKEQ. The chain's CDR3 is CASSQMSGSYEQYF. The CDR3 coding sequence is TGTGCCAGCAGCCAAATGTCCGGGTCCTACGAGCAGTACTTC.

The rearrangement joins TRBV7-2 to TRBJ2-2; 7 positions match TRBD2. The CDR3 has 14 residues. Germline V CDR1 and CDR2: SGHTA, FQGNSA. V was pared by 0 bases and J by 8 bases, with 3 bases of the junction left unmatched. The CDR3 DNA follows: TGTGCCAGCAGCTTAGCGGGAGGGTTAGGGGAGCTGTTTTTT. It translates to CASSLAGGLGELFF.

This clonotype was seen only a few times. The V call is TRBV20-1, the J call TRBJ2-5; no clear D gene. Germline V gene data show CDR1 as DFQATT and CDR2 as SNEGSKA (reference sequence). V lost 5 bases to trimming and J lost 2 bases, with 12 bases between them. The CDR3 totals 13 residues. The CDR3 region is CSAPPPGQETQYF. CDR3 DNA sequence: TGCAGTGCTCCCCCCCCAGGTCAAGAGACCCAGTACTTC.

Concerning this clonotype: This may arise from a read error, as a much more abundant clone is one base away. This sequence joins TRBV20-1 and TRBJ2-5; no definite D call. Gene TRBJ2-7 matches the end of the DNA better, so the J call may be wrong. The CDR3 covers 14 residues. Germline values: CDR1 DFQATT, CDR2 SNEGSKA (reference sequence). This chain's CDR3 is CNARRSKTPYEQYF. CDR3 nucleotide sequence: TGCAATGCTAGAAGGTCCAAAACCCCCTACGAGCAGTACTTC.

This clonotype came up a few times. The CDR3 bases are TGTGCCAGCAGATTAACCCGGGACAACGGGGAAGCTTTCTTT. Its protein is CASRLTRDNGEAFF. The genes are TRBV7-9 and TRBJ1-1; weak D call: TRBD1 (6 bases). The CDR3 runs 14 residues. CDR1 and CDR2 (germline): SEHNR, FQNEAQ (reference sequence). The ends were cut back, 6 bases at V and 8 bases at J, with 19 bases in the middle.

The chain combines TRBV29-1 with TRBJ1-2; no reliable D call. Germline CDR1 SQVTM, CDR2 ANQGSEA. The CDR3 sequence is 15 residues long. Trimming shortened V by 3 bases and J by 1 base, and 15 bases separated the two germline ends. CDR3 in DNA: TGCAGCGTTGAGGAAAGAGGCAAACTTAACTATGGCTACACCTTC. Translated, it gives CSVEERGKLNYGYTF.

This clonotype has more than one count but fewer than ten. The rearrangement joins TRBV9 to TRBJ2-7; 9 bases are a match to TRBD1. V dropped 3 bases and J dropped 4; count of bases not matched to a gene: 5. CDR3 length equals 14 residues. Germline CDR1 reads SGDLS; CDR2 reads YYNGEE. CDR3 nucleotide sequence: TGTGCCAGCAGCGGTGGGACAGGGAATTACGAGCAGTACTTC. Its translation: CASSGGTGNYEQYF. The whole variable domain, remainder taken from reference TRBV9 and TRBJ2-7, is DSGVTQTPKHLITATGQRVTLRCSPRSGDLSVYWYQQSLDQGLQFLIQYYNGEERAKGNILERFSAQQFPDLHSELNLSSLELGDSALYFCASSGGTGNYEQYFGPGTRLTVT.

This chain uses TRBV7-9 with TRBJ2-7, with 8 bases that match TRBD1. With 5 bases clipped from V and 9 bases from J, the junction kept 12 bases outside the gene matches. CDR1 SEHNR and CDR2 FQNEAQ come from the germline V gene (reference sequence). The CDR3 extends over 14 amino acids. The CDR3 sequence is CASSPAQGVSGQYF. The CDR3 DNA sequence: TGTGCCAGCAGCCCCGCACAGGGGGTATCAGGGCAGTACTTC.

Comment on this clonotype: One base away lies a much larger clone, so this may be a sequencing read error. The rearrangement links TRBV29-1 to TRBJ2-3, with D perhaps TRBD2 (5 bases). Looked up from germline, CDR1 is SQVTM and CDR2 is ANQGSEA. There are 17 residues in the CDR3. V lost 1 base and J 0 bases, leaving 17 bases between the germline ends. The CDR3: CSVEGSMLGISTDTQYF. CDR3 in DNA: TGCAGCGTTGAAGGTTCTATGCTCGGGATAAGCACAGATACGCAGTATTTT.

The rearrangement links TRBV28 to TRBJ1-5, with D maybe TRBD1 (6 bases). CDR1 is MDHEN and CDR2 is SYDVKM in the germline V gene. The V gene lost 5 bases and the J gene lost 4 bases, with 12 bases spanning the gap. This CDR3 spans 14 amino acids. CDR3 protein: CASSNRVRNQPQHF. In DNA form, the CDR3 reads TGTGCCAGCAGTAACAGGGTACGGAATCAGCCCCAGCATTTT.

This chain connects TRBV9 to TRBJ2-3; perhaps TRBD2 as D (6 bases). Per the germline V gene, CDR1 is SGDLS and CDR2 is YYNGEE. Trimming took off 6 bases at V and 2 bases at J, with 13 bases between the two ends. The CDR3 loop spans 14 amino acids. The CDR3 spells CASTRGADTDTQYF. CDR3 DNA sequence: TGTGCCAGCACCCGCGGGGCGGACACAGATACGCAGTATTTT.

This clonotype has a handful of counts. The V gene is TRBV7-8, the J gene TRBJ2-7, with D possibly matching TRBD1 (5 bases). The V gene's germline CDR1 is SGHVS and CDR2 FQNEAQ. CDR3 length: 14 amino acids. Between the trimmed V and J ends, which lost 1 base and 7 bases, there was a span of 14 bases. CDR3 coding DNA: TGTGCCAGCAGCTTAGTGGCTGGACCAGGGGAGCAGTACTTC. Translation gives CASSLVAGPGEQYF.

This clonotype was picked up many times. The chain employs TRBV13 and TRBJ2-7, with D unclear. Germline V gene data show CDR1 as PRHDT and CDR2 as FYEKMQ (reference sequence). With 0 bases removed from V and 4 bases from J, the gap between germline ends came to 10 bases. The CDR3 covers 14 residues. CDR3 protein: CASSLGGSNYEQYF. CDR3 in DNA: TGTGCCAGCAGCTTAGGGGGCAGCAATTACGAGCAGTACTTC.

This clonotype was observed once. The chain joins TRBV27 to TRBJ2-3; D unresolved. The V end lost 3 bases, the J end lost 1 base, and 8 bases lay between the germline ends. There are 14 residues in the CDR3. Germline lookup yields CDR1 MNHEY and CDR2 SMNVEV (reference sequence). The CDR3 bases are TGTGCCAGCAGTTTTTTCGTTGGCACAGATACGCAGTATTTT. Its translation: CASSFFVGTDTQYF.

This clonotype has a count of ten or more. The chain is built from TRBV6-4 and TRBJ2-5; either TRBD1 or TRBD2 may supply D (5 bases each). This CDR3 region has 16 residues. Germline V gene lookup returns CDR1 MRHNA and CDR2 SNTAGT. Deletions cut 7 bases from V and 5 bases from J, with 23 bases between. The CDR3 DNA reads TGTGCCAGCAACTCGGGGACCCCGAATCCTTCGGAGACCCAGTACTTC. This translates into CASNSGTPNPSETQYF.

The V call is TRBV28, the J call TRBJ1-1, with TRBD1 matching over 7 bases. The J segment lost 3 bases and the V segment lost 7 bases, leaving 29 bases of the junction unmatched. Germline assignment: CDR1 MDHEN and CDR2 SYDVKM. The CDR3 extends over 21 amino acids. For the CDR3, the DNA is TGTGCCAGCACCCCAGGGGGGAGGGGGCGAGTTTGGTTAGCAGGGTACACTGAAGCTTTCTTT. Its protein product is CASTPGGRGRVWLAGYTEAFF. Supplemented by reference TRBV28 and TRBJ1-1, the full variable domain reads DVKVTQSSRYLVKRTGEKVFLECVQDMDHENMFWYRQDPGLGLRLIYFSYDVKMKEKGDIPEGYSVSREKKERFSLILESASTNQTSMYLCASTPGGRGRVWLAGYTEAFFGQGTRLTVV.

The rearrangement joins TRBV27 to TRBJ1-5; possibly TRBD1 for D (6 bases). V lost 2 bases and J lost 2, with 10 bases in between. The germline V gene encodes CDR1 MNHEY and CDR2 SMNVEV (reference sequence). This CDR3 is built from 15 residues. The CDR3 region is CASSLRAGGNQPQHF. The DNA of the CDR3 is TGTGCCAGCAGTTTAAGGGCAGGGGGCAATCAGCCCCAGCATTTT.

This clonotype was observed many times. The chain recombines TRBV29-1 with TRBJ2-1; D is undetermined. Germline V gene lookup returns CDR1 SQVTM and CDR2 ANQGSEA. There are 11 residues in the CDR3. V dropped 7 bases and J dropped 5 bases, with 9 bases sitting between them. CDR3 sequence reads: CSGQRNNEQFF. CDR3 DNA sequence: TGCAGCGGCCAGCGAAACAATGAGCAGTTCTTC.

Remarks on this clonotype: One end of the junction varies from germline; a read error may be responsible. The chain links TRBV5-1 to TRBJ2-3; 8 nucleotides agree with TRBD2. CDR1 and CDR2 from the germline V gene are SGHRS and YFSETQ. The length of the CDR3 is 15 residues. Here the CDR3 DNA reads TGCGCCGGCAGCGGGGGACATTCCGACGGGGATACGCAGTATTTT. This translates into CAGSGGHSDGDTQYF. Supplemented by reference TRBV5-1 and TRBJ2-3, the full variable domain reads KAGVTQTPRYLIKTRGQQVTLSCSPISGHRSVSWYQQTPGQGLQFLFEYFSETQRNKGNFPGRFSGRQFSNSRSEMNVSTLELGDSALYLCAGSGGHSDGDTQYFGPGTRLTVL.

The J gene is TRBJ1-2, the V gene TRBV10-3; 7 bases map to TRBD1. V gave up 2 bases and J gave up 7 bases; unmatched junction bases: 4. Germline CDR1 ENHRY, CDR2 SYGVKD. The CDR3 spans 13 residues. The CDR3 DNA follows: TGTGCCATCAGTGAGGACAGGGAGGTTGGCTACACCTTC. Its translation is CAISEDREVGYTF.

A note on this clonotype: A single base separates this from a much larger clone, so it may be a read error. The genes are TRBV5-1 and TRBJ1-5, with D perhaps TRBD1 (5 bases). CDR1 and CDR2 from the germline V gene are SGHRS and YFSETQ. CDR3 size: 15 residues. CDR3 nucleotides: TGCGCCAGCAGCTTGGGCCCAGGGTCCAATCAGCCCCGGCATTTT. Translating gives CASSLGPGSNQPRHF.

The V and J genes are TRBV4-1 and TRBJ1-1; 8 nucleotides line up with TRBD1. This CDR3 spans 15 amino acids. CDR1 and CDR2 from the germline V gene are MGHRA and YSYEKL. Unmatched junction bases numbered 10, after V lost 6 bases and J lost 4 bases. CDR3 residues: CASSPDRVGGTEAFF. The CDR3, as DNA: TGCGCCAGCAGTCCGGACAGGGTCGGGGGCACTGAAGCTTTCTTT.

This chain connects TRBV24-1 to TRBJ2-3, with TRBD1 matching 7 bases. The CDR3 totals 14 residues. With V trimmed by 7 bases and J by 5 bases, 8 bases remained unmatched. From germline, CDR1 is KGHDR and CDR2 SFDVKD. In DNA form, the CDR3 reads TGTGCCACCAGAATAAAAACAGGGGTAGATACGCAGTATTTT. This codes for CATRIKTGVDTQYF.

The rearrangement joins TRBV20-1 to TRBJ1-4; no reliable D call. Looked up from germline, CDR1 is DFQATT and CDR2 is SNEGSKA (reference sequence). V lost 3 bases, J lost 6 bases, and 5 bases lay in between. The CDR3 length is 11 residues. This chain's CDR3 is CSASGDEKLFF. The DNA for the CDR3 is TGCAGTGCTAGCGGGGATGAAAAACTGTTTTTT.

This clonotype was picked up a small number of times. CDR3 nucleotide sequence: TGTGCCAGCACTGGGACGGCGAGATCTGATACGAGCACAGATACGCAGTATTTT. This codes for CASTGTARSDTSTDTQYF. The J gene is TRBJ2-3, the V gene TRBV6-1; either TRBD1 or TRBD2 may fit D (5 bases each). CDR1 and CDR2 (germline): MNHNS, SASEGT. With 7 bases removed from V and 0 bases from J, the gap between germline ends came to 23 bases. The CDR3 is 18 residues long.

V usage is TRBV27 and J usage is TRBJ2-5, with D possibly matching TRBD2 (6 bases). V was pared by 6 bases and J by 2 bases, with 19 bases between. The CDR3 is 16 residues long. The germline gives CDR1 MNHEY, CDR2 SMNVEV (reference sequence). The CDR3 region has the DNA TGTGCCAGCAGCCCCCTGGGGGGTAGGCGGCAAGAGACCCAGTACTTC. Its protein product is CASSPLGGRRQETQYF.

The DNA for the CDR3 is TGTGCCAGCAGCCCCCGACGACGGGCCCAGCAGTACTTC. This codes for CASSPRRRAQQYF. This chain joins TRBV5-6 and TRBJ2-7; no definite D call. V lost 4 bases and J lost 8, with 16 bases in between. CDR3 size: 13 residues. The germline gives CDR1 SGHDT, CDR2 YYEEEE. The variable domain in full, with the rest retrieved from reference TRBV5-6 and TRBJ2-7, is DAGVTQSPTHLIKTRGQQVTLRCSPKSGHDTVSWYQQALGQGPQFIFQYYEEEERQRGNFPDRFSGHQFPNYSSELNVNALLLGDSALYLCASSPRRRAQQYFGPGTRLTVT.

This clonotype occurred a few times. This chain uses TRBV20-1 with TRBJ2-1; tentatively, D is TRBD1 (5 bases). CDR1 and CDR2 from the germline V gene are DFQATT and SNEGSKA (reference sequence). V shed 0 bases and J shed 9 bases, with 9 bases lying between them. The CDR3 is made up of 12 amino acids. This chain's CDR3 is CSARDRAIEQFF. The CDR3 DNA is TGCAGTGCTAGAGACAGGGCCATTGAGCAGTTCTTC.

This chain uses TRBV7-2 with TRBJ1-2; 8 bases line up with TRBD1. V lost 7 bases and J lost 7; bases outside the gene matches: 14. CDR1 is SGHTA, CDR2 FQGNSA, per germline. The CDR3 runs to 15 residues. CDR3 in DNA: TGTGCCAGCACCCTTAACGGACAGGGTTATGGTGGCTACACCTTC. It yields the protein CASTLNGQGYGGYTF.

The CDR3 sequence is CASRGWGRSYNEQFF. CDR3 in DNA: TGTGCCAGCAGAGGCTGGGGTAGGTCCTACAATGAGCAGTTCTTC. The chain couples TRBV5-4 to TRBJ2-1; D remains unclear. Trimming stripped 5 bases from V and 1 base from J, with 13 bases between. Germline V gene data show CDR1 as SGHNT and CDR2 as YYREEE (reference sequence). This CDR3 region has 15 residues.